The rows below give T cell receptor beta chains drawn from one sample of a study of T cells expressing NK-cell markers. TCRdb re-called the 5' RACE reads and gives one entry per CDR3 protein, without DNA. The sample totals about 370,000 distinct CDR3 sequences. The source material was blood T cells: a sorted CD56 or NKG2C T cell subset, CD4+ or CD8+ T cells, or bulk PBMC T cells (not recorded which). These receptors were taken from a woman between 50 and 59 years old in good health. Each CDR3 is given with its conserved first and last residue. Fields, in order: V gene, J gene, CDR3 protein.

v_gene: TRBV9
j_gene: TRBJ2-1
CDR3aa: CASSGGRQGPYNEQFF

v_gene: TRBV6-5
j_gene: TRBJ1-4
CDR3aa: CASSTGGAGEKLFF

v_gene: TRBV29-1
j_gene: TRBJ1-1
CDR3aa: CSSLGGDTTEAFF

v_gene: TRBV4-2
j_gene: TRBJ1-3
CDR3aa: CASSQVGTGNTIYF

v_gene: TRBV5-1
j_gene: TRBJ2-1
CDR3aa: CASSLEGGQVLHEQFF

v_gene: TRBV4-1
j_gene: TRBJ2-5
CDR3aa: CASSPLKGQLQETQYF

v_gene: TRBV7-8
j_gene: TRBJ2-3
CDR3aa: CASSLTRGLAGEGDTQYF

v_gene: TRBV7-9
j_gene: TRBJ2-1
CDR3aa: CASSLVVGVGGNEQFF

v_gene: TRBV12-3/TRBV12-4
j_gene: TRBJ2-1
CDR3aa: CASSPGISGRAPNEQFF

v_gene: TRBV29-1
j_gene: TRBJ1-2
CDR3aa: CSVSGGPNYGYTF

v_gene: TRBV6-5
j_gene: TRBJ2-2
CDR3aa: CASSSARTAGELFF

v_gene: TRBV6-5
j_gene: TRBJ1-6
CDR3aa: CASSYRDSPNSPLHF

v_gene: TRBV11-3
j_gene: TRBJ1-2
CDR3aa: CASSPLLGGSSGYTF

v_gene: TRBV12-3/TRBV12-4
j_gene: TRBJ2-5
CDR3aa: CASTLGGGETQYF

v_gene: TRBV19
j_gene: TRBJ2-1
CDR3aa: CASLDGGPNNEQFF

v_gene: TRBV3-1
j_gene: TRBJ2-1
CDR3aa: CASSQVLGLATRYNEQFF

v_gene: TRBV10-3
j_gene: TRBJ1-1
CDR3aa: CAISDSSSKENTEAFF

v_gene: TRBV30
j_gene: TRBJ1-2
CDR3aa: CASLPYSGQGGKGYTF

v_gene: TRBV20-1
j_gene: TRBJ1-1
CDR3aa: CSASGTGEYTEAFF

v_gene: TRBV20-1
j_gene: TRBJ1-1
CDR3aa: CSARDPTGLSAFF

v_gene: TRBV6-2/TRBV6-3
j_gene: TRBJ1-6
CDR3aa: CASSTPTGVDPLHF

v_gene: TRBV7-2
j_gene: TRBJ2-7
CDR3aa: CASSWTSPGGEQYF

v_gene: TRBV27
j_gene: TRBJ1-2
CDR3aa: CASSSYSTGRRTF

v_gene: TRBV12-3/TRBV12-4
j_gene: TRBJ2-5
CDR3aa: CASSSSRGARETQYF

v_gene: TRBV4-1
j_gene: TRBJ2-3
CDR3aa: CASSQEGGLVRDTQYF

v_gene: TRBV24-1
j_gene: TRBJ2-3
CDR3aa: CATRRANGADTQYF

v_gene: TRBV6-1
j_gene: TRBJ2-5
CDR3aa: CASSPSAVGTQYF

v_gene: TRBV12-3/TRBV12-4
j_gene: TRBJ1-3
CDR3aa: CASSFSGDTIYF

v_gene: TRBV27
j_gene: TRBJ2-1
CDR3aa: CASNTGTSGLNEQFF

v_gene: TRBV7-9
j_gene: TRBJ1-5
CDR3aa: CASSYDGANQPQNF

v_gene: TRBV11-2
j_gene: TRBJ2-3
CDR3aa: CASSARTSGRGDTQYF

v_gene: TRBV12-3/TRBV12-4
j_gene: TRBJ2-7
CDR3aa: CASSFSQGSYEQYF

v_gene: TRBV11-2
j_gene: TRBJ2-7
CDR3aa: CASSLAGTVNEQYF

v_gene: TRBV21-1
j_gene: TRBJ2-5
CDR3aa: CASSTFREKETQYF

v_gene: TRBV7-8
j_gene: TRBJ2-3
CDR3aa: CASSRGLAGVSGLFGTDTQYF

v_gene: TRBV24-1
j_gene: TRBJ2-1
CDR3aa: CATRAGFPWNEQFF

v_gene: TRBV29-1
j_gene: TRBJ1-1
CDR3aa: CSALIIPFPAFF

v_gene: TRBV29-1
j_gene: TRBJ2-5
CDR3aa: CSARMTRSQETQYF

v_gene: TRBV6-5
j_gene: TRBJ2-5
CDR3aa: CASSSTIGGNYRQETQYF

v_gene: TRBV7-9
j_gene: TRBJ2-7
CDR3aa: CASSFPGVEHYF

v_gene: TRBV4-1
j_gene: TRBJ1-1
CDR3aa: CASSQKNGLAQGTEAFF

v_gene: TRBV20-1
j_gene: TRBJ2-3
CDR3aa: CSAMTSGSTDTQYF

v_gene: TRBV5-5
j_gene: TRBJ1-5
CDR3aa: CASSLVAGKDSNQPQHF

v_gene: TRBV12-3/TRBV12-4
j_gene: TRBJ1-4
CDR3aa: CASSFGSLYEKLFF

v_gene: TRBV6-5
j_gene: TRBJ2-7
CDR3aa: CASSWTGTGGSYEQYF

v_gene: TRBV20-1
j_gene: TRBJ2-5
CDR3aa: CSAIPGGEETQYF

v_gene: TRBV20-1
j_gene: TRBJ2-3
CDR3aa: CSGTSGRAGSGADTQYF

v_gene: TRBV20-1
j_gene: TRBJ1-2
CDR3aa: CSARTINYGYTF

v_gene: TRBV5-6
j_gene: TRBJ2-2
CDR3aa: CASSLGTTMNTGELFF

v_gene: TRBV5-1
j_gene: TRBJ2-1
CDR3aa: CASSLLAGSDEQFF

v_gene: TRBV10-2
j_gene: TRBJ2-1
CDR3aa: CASKFGTSGRKRIHNEQFF

v_gene: TRBV5-6
j_gene: TRBJ2-1
CDR3aa: CASSLRSGTGVNEQFF

v_gene: TRBV5-1
j_gene: TRBJ2-1
CDR3aa: CASSLVFSGRSYNEQFF

v_gene: TRBV12-3/TRBV12-4
j_gene: TRBJ2-5
CDR3aa: CASTRRARETQYF

v_gene: TRBV30
j_gene: TRBJ2-1
CDR3aa: CAVRRLANYNEQFF

v_gene: TRBV5-6
j_gene: TRBJ2-1
CDR3aa: CASSYRLRSSYNEQFF

v_gene: TRBV5-1
j_gene: TRBJ2-5
CDR3aa: CASRTSGAAQETQYF